This is a list of T cell receptor beta chains from one sample in a study of blood T cell repertoires in COVID-19. TCRdb's copy holds only in-frame clones and misses some; the assay was immunoSEQ multiplex PCR. The sample has about 210,000 clones, 92% seen once. Sequencing was performed on peripheral blood. These receptor sequences come from a man aged 25 to 40 with acute or convalescent COVID-19. CDR3s include the opening cysteine and the closing phenylalanine or tryptophan. D genes are given only for firm matches. Not all rows give a size; the values are once, few, many and, for expanded clones, a class.

CDR3nt: TGTGCCAGCAGCCGTAATCACAGGGTTAACTATGGCTACACCTTC; CDR3aa: CASSRNHRVNYGYTF; v_gene: TRBV14; j_gene: TRBJ1-2; abundance: -; d_gene: -
CDR3nt: TGTGCCACCAGCAGAGAGAACAGGGCCACCTATTCCCTCCACTTT; CDR3aa: CATSRENRATYSLHF; v_gene: TRBV15; j_gene: TRBJ1-6; abundance: -; d_gene: -
CDR3nt: TGCGCCAGCAACATACAGGGGATCTCCTACAATGAGCAGTTCTTC; CDR3aa: CASNIQGISYNEQFF; v_gene: TRBV5-1; j_gene: TRBJ2-1; abundance: -; d_gene: TRBD1
CDR3nt: TGTGCCAGCGGGAGACAGGGGTTCGGGGATCAGCCCCAGCATTTT; CDR3aa: CASGRQGFGDQPQHF; v_gene: TRBV27; j_gene: TRBJ1-5; abundance: -; d_gene: TRBD1
CDR3nt: TGCGCCAGCAGCCTCCGGACACGCGACAATGAGCAGTTCTTC; CDR3aa: CASSLRTRDNEQFF; v_gene: TRBV5-1; j_gene: TRBJ2-1; abundance: -; d_gene: -
CDR3nt: TGCGCCAGCAGGGACTCTGTGTGGAACACCATATATTTT; CDR3aa: CASRDSVWNTIYF; v_gene: TRBV10-2; j_gene: TRBJ1-3; abundance: -; d_gene: -
CDR3nt: TGTGCCAGCAGTTCGACAGGGATCGGCGATGGCTACACCTTC; CDR3aa: CASSSTGIGDGYTF; v_gene: TRBV6-5; j_gene: TRBJ1-2; abundance: -; d_gene: TRBD1
CDR3nt: TGTGCCAGCAGCTTGGGTATAAACACTGAAGCTTTCTTT; CDR3aa: CASSLGINTEAFF; v_gene: TRBV5-8; j_gene: TRBJ1-1; abundance: once; d_gene: -
CDR3nt: TGCGCCAGCAGCTTGATTCGGAGGGACTCGGAGACCCAGTACTTC; CDR3aa: CASSLIRRDSETQYF; v_gene: TRBV5-1; j_gene: TRBJ2-5; abundance: -; d_gene: -
CDR3nt: TGCGCCAGCAGTTCATATACCGGGACAGGACAAGAGACCCAGTACTTC; CDR3aa: CASSSYTGTGQETQYF; v_gene: TRBV5-1; j_gene: TRBJ2-5; abundance: -; d_gene: TRBD1
CDR3nt: TGTGCCAGCAGGGACAGGGATGGATACGAGCAGTACTTC; CDR3aa: CASRDRDGYEQYF; v_gene: TRBV28; j_gene: TRBJ2-7; abundance: -; d_gene: TRBD1
CDR3nt: TGTGCCAGCAGCGTAGCAGGGGGCCCTGTGGAGCAGTACTTC; CDR3aa: CASSVAGGPVEQYF; v_gene: TRBV9; j_gene: TRBJ2-7; abundance: -; d_gene: TRBD1
CDR3nt: TGTGCCAGCAGCCAGGACAGCTATGGCTACACCTTC; CDR3aa: CASSQDSYGYTF; v_gene: TRBV7-9; j_gene: TRBJ1-2; abundance: once; d_gene: -
CDR3nt: TGTGCCAGCAGCTTGGGCCCCCAGGGCCCTGAAGCTTTCTTT; CDR3aa: CASSLGPQGPEAFF; v_gene: TRBV5-6; j_gene: TRBJ1-1; abundance: -; d_gene: -
CDR3nt: TGTGCCAGCAGCCAACAGGGGGCGAGGGGCTACACCTTC; CDR3aa: CASSQQGARGYTF; v_gene: TRBV3-1/TRBV3-2; j_gene: TRBJ1-2; abundance: -; d_gene: TRBD1
CDR3nt: TGTGCCAGCAGCCCGCGGCGGGAGGACCAAGAGACCCAGTACTTC; CDR3aa: CASSPRREDQETQYF; v_gene: TRBV5-4; j_gene: TRBJ2-5; abundance: -; d_gene: TRBD2
CDR3nt: TGTGCCAGCAGCCAAACTGGGACAGCCCTCTCCTACGAGCAGTACTTC; CDR3aa: CASSQTGTALSYEQYF; v_gene: TRBV3-1/TRBV3-2; j_gene: TRBJ2-7; abundance: -; d_gene: TRBD1
CDR3nt: TGTGCCAGCAGCCCCGGACAGGGGAGCACAGATACGCAGTATTTT; CDR3aa: CASSPGQGSTDTQYF; v_gene: TRBV6-6; j_gene: TRBJ2-3; abundance: -; d_gene: TRBD1
CDR3nt: TGTGCCAGCAGCGTAGTGGCTCGGCGGGGGAACAATGAGCAGTTCTTC; CDR3aa: CASSVVARRGNNEQFF; v_gene: TRBV9; j_gene: TRBJ2-1; abundance: -; d_gene: TRBD2
CDR3nt: TGTGCCAGCAGCCAAGATCAGAGCACAGATACGCAGTATTTT; CDR3aa: CASSQDQSTDTQYF; v_gene: TRBV4-2; j_gene: TRBJ2-3; abundance: once; d_gene: -
CDR3nt: TGTGCCAGCAGTTTGTCAGGACACTCCTACGAGCAGTACTTC; CDR3aa: CASSLSGHSYEQYF; v_gene: TRBV27; j_gene: TRBJ2-7; abundance: -; d_gene: -
CDR3nt: TGTGCCAGCTCACCAAAAAGGACATCTGGCTCTCCCCAGCATTTT; CDR3aa: CASSPKRTSGSPQHF; v_gene: TRBV18; j_gene: TRBJ1-5; abundance: -; d_gene: -
CDR3nt: TGTGCCAGCAGGGGAGCGGCTAAGCCCAGAGAGCAGTTCTTC; CDR3aa: CASRGAAKPREQFF; v_gene: TRBV2; j_gene: TRBJ2-1; abundance: few; d_gene: -
CDR3nt: TGTGCCAGCAGCCGACCGGGACTAGAAGAGACCCAGTACTTC; CDR3aa: CASSRPGLEETQYF; v_gene: TRBV3-1/TRBV3-2; j_gene: TRBJ2-5; abundance: -; d_gene: TRBD2
CDR3nt: TGTGCCAGCAGCAGCCGAAATCGACAACCCTACGAGCAGTACTTC; CDR3aa: CASSSRNRQPYEQYF; v_gene: TRBV6-5; j_gene: TRBJ2-7; abundance: -; d_gene: -
CDR3nt: TGTGCCAGCAGCTCCACGGCAGATACGCAGTATTTT; CDR3aa: CASSSTADTQYF; v_gene: TRBV7-9; j_gene: TRBJ2-3; abundance: few; d_gene: -
CDR3nt: TGTGCCAGCAGTCCAGAGGCAGGGTACCCCTACGAGCAGTACTTC; CDR3aa: CASSPEAGYPYEQYF; v_gene: TRBV7-2; j_gene: TRBJ2-7; abundance: -; d_gene: -
CDR3nt: TGTGCCAGCAGTTACTTTAGGGGACTTAATCAGCCCCAGCATTTT; CDR3aa: CASSYFRGLNQPQHF; v_gene: TRBV6-7; j_gene: TRBJ1-5; abundance: -; d_gene: -
CDR3nt: TGTGCCAGTAGTAAGGGCCGGGAGCTCTCCTACGAGCAGTACTTC; CDR3aa: CASSKGRELSYEQYF; v_gene: TRBV19; j_gene: TRBJ2-7; abundance: -; d_gene: -
CDR3nt: TGTGCCAGCAGCCAAGGTGGACAGGGCGAGCAGCCCCAGCATTTT; CDR3aa: CASSQGGQGEQPQHF; v_gene: TRBV3-1/TRBV3-2; j_gene: TRBJ1-5; abundance: once; d_gene: TRBD1
CDR3nt: TGTGCCAGTAGTTACGGGGGGCCTAATCAGCCCCAGCATTTT; CDR3aa: CASSYGGPNQPQHF; v_gene: TRBV19; j_gene: TRBJ1-5; abundance: -; d_gene: -
CDR3nt: TGTGCCAGCAGCGGTGGACAGGGGGCCACTGAAGCTTTCTTT; CDR3aa: CASSGGQGATEAFF; v_gene: TRBV9; j_gene: TRBJ1-1; abundance: -; d_gene: TRBD1
CDR3nt: TGTGCCAGCAGCTTAGCCAACCCCAGAGATACGCAGTATTTT; CDR3aa: CASSLANPRDTQYF; v_gene: TRBV7-9; j_gene: TRBJ2-3; abundance: -; d_gene: -
CDR3nt: TGTGCCAGCAGCTCAGACAGGGGGCAATATGGCTACACCTTC; CDR3aa: CASSSDRGQYGYTF; v_gene: TRBV11-2; j_gene: TRBJ1-2; abundance: -; d_gene: TRBD1
CDR3nt: TGTGCCAGCAGCTTGTTCGGGGATTCGGTGTCAGAGACCCAGTACTTC; CDR3aa: CASSLFGDSVSETQYF; v_gene: TRBV7-9; j_gene: TRBJ2-5; abundance: -; d_gene: -
CDR3nt: TGTGCCAGCAGTCCAACAGGGGACACTGAAGCTTTCTTT; CDR3aa: CASSPTGDTEAFF; v_gene: TRBV7-3; j_gene: TRBJ1-1; abundance: -; d_gene: TRBD1
CDR3nt: TGTGCCAGCAGCTTCTCAGGGACATTGAACACTGAAGCTTTCTTT; CDR3aa: CASSFSGTLNTEAFF; v_gene: TRBV7-8; j_gene: TRBJ1-1; abundance: -; d_gene: -
CDR3nt: TGTGCCAGCTACCTAGACAGGGGTTACGAGCAGTACTTC; CDR3aa: CASYLDRGYEQYF; v_gene: TRBV6-5; j_gene: TRBJ2-7; abundance: -; d_gene: TRBD1
CDR3nt: TGTGCCAGCAGTTACACAGGGGGCAAGGAGACCCAGTACTTC; CDR3aa: CASSYTGGKETQYF; v_gene: TRBV6-5; j_gene: TRBJ2-5; abundance: once; d_gene: TRBD1
CDR3nt: TGTGCCAGCAGTTATCAAGGAGGATCCTACAATGAGCAGTTCTTC; CDR3aa: CASSYQGGSYNEQFF; v_gene: TRBV27; j_gene: TRBJ2-1; abundance: -; d_gene: -
CDR3nt: TGTGCCAGCAGCTCTCTGGGACAGGGAGGGGATACGCAGTATTTT; CDR3aa: CASSSLGQGGDTQYF; v_gene: TRBV5-6; j_gene: TRBJ2-3; abundance: -; d_gene: TRBD1
CDR3nt: TGTGCCAGCAGTCCTGGACAGGCGCGGACTGAAGCTTTCTTT; CDR3aa: CASSPGQARTEAFF; v_gene: TRBV27; j_gene: TRBJ1-1; abundance: -; d_gene: TRBD1
CDR3nt: TGTGCCAGCAGCGTCAGACAGGGGAACAACTATGGCTACACCTTC; CDR3aa: CASSVRQGNNYGYTF; v_gene: TRBV5-8; j_gene: TRBJ1-2; abundance: -; d_gene: TRBD1
CDR3nt: TGCGCCAGCACCGGCTCCTATAATTCACCCCTCCACTTT; CDR3aa: CASTGSYNSPLHF; v_gene: TRBV5-1; j_gene: TRBJ1-6; abundance: -; d_gene: -
CDR3nt: TGCAGCGCCGACGGGGGTAGTTACACTGAAGCTTTCTTT; CDR3aa: CSADGGSYTEAFF; v_gene: TRBV29-1; j_gene: TRBJ1-1; abundance: -; d_gene: -
CDR3nt: TGTGCCAGCAGCTCATGGGGACAGGGGCTTCCCGGGGAGCTGTTTTTT; CDR3aa: CASSSWGQGLPGELFF; v_gene: TRBV28; j_gene: TRBJ2-2; abundance: -; d_gene: TRBD1
CDR3nt: TGCAGCGTTGAAGGGGAAGGGGTAAATTCACCCCTCCACTTT; CDR3aa: CSVEGEGVNSPLHF; v_gene: TRBV29-1; j_gene: TRBJ1-6; abundance: -; d_gene: -
CDR3nt: TGTGCCAGCAGCCCGCAGGGGGGTAGCTACACCGGGGAGCTGTTTTTT; CDR3aa: CASSPQGGSYTGELFF; v_gene: TRBV3-1/TRBV3-2; j_gene: TRBJ2-2; abundance: -; d_gene: -
CDR3nt: TGTGCCAGCAGTGAAGAGGGGTTTAGCAATCAGCCCCAGCATTTT; CDR3aa: CASSEEGFSNQPQHF; v_gene: TRBV6-1; j_gene: TRBJ1-5; abundance: -; d_gene: -
CDR3nt: TGTGCCAGTAGTTCGACAGTCGGGCAGCCCCAGCATTTT; CDR3aa: CASSSTVGQPQHF; v_gene: TRBV19; j_gene: TRBJ1-5; abundance: -; d_gene: -
CDR3nt: TGTGCCAGCAGCCCGACGACAGGGGTGGGCACTGAAGCTTTCTTT; CDR3aa: CASSPTTGVGTEAFF; v_gene: TRBV7-3; j_gene: TRBJ1-1; abundance: few; d_gene: TRBD1
CDR3nt: TGTGCCAGCAGCTTAGGAAGCAGGGTGAGTCTCACTGAAGCTTTCTTT; CDR3aa: CASSLGSRVSLTEAFF; v_gene: TRBV7-2; j_gene: TRBJ1-1; abundance: -; d_gene: -
CDR3nt: TGTGCCAGTACACAGGGGTCCTCTGGAAACACCATATATTTT; CDR3aa: CASTQGSSGNTIYF; v_gene: TRBV19; j_gene: TRBJ1-3; abundance: -; d_gene: TRBD1
CDR3nt: TGTGCCAGCTCACCCTTGGAGGTTTCGGCCAAAAACATTCAGTACTTC; CDR3aa: CASSPLEVSAKNIQYF; v_gene: TRBV18; j_gene: TRBJ2-4; abundance: -; d_gene: -